Following are 18 T cell receptor beta chains from one sample sequenced in a study of cytomegalovirus exposure and HLA in healthy donors. PCR used 60 Vbeta primers and 13 Jbeta primers. Profiled with immunoSEQ multiplex PCR; TCRdb holds only in-frame clones, not every one. Among approximately 190,000 clones, more than 65% were seen once, and the ten largest hold around 4%. Sequenced: PBMCs. The receptor source for this set is a man aged 50 to 59 in good health and CMV-seronegative.

The sample holds a few counts of this clone. CDR3 residues: CASSPGTGAGTQYF. As DNA, the CDR3 is TGTGCCAGCAGTCCCGGGACAGGGGCAGGAACGCAGTATTTT. The chain joins TRBV11-3 to TRBJ2-3; TRBD1 aligns across 10 bases. This CDR3 region has 14 residues. V was clipped by 6 bases and J by 9 bases; unmatched bases: 9. Germline V gene lookup returns CDR1 SGHNT and CDR2 YENEEA.

This clone occurred a few times. The germline gene is not matched at one end of the junction; a read error may be the cause. V usage is TRBV7-7 and J usage is TRBJ2-7; D is undetermined. The CDR3 totals 13 residues. The germline V gene has CDR1 SSHAT and CDR2 FNYEAQ (reference sequence). CDR3 region: CASSLSQSYEQYF. The CDR3 nucleotides read TGTGCTAGCAGCTTGAGCCAATCCTACGAGCAGTACTTC.

The chain is built from TRBV5-6 and TRBJ1-4, with 7 bases fitting TRBD1. After removal of 4 bases from V and 3 bases from J, the junction contained 6 bases not matched to a gene. The V gene's germline CDR1 is SGHDT and CDR2 YYEEEE. The CDR3 is made up of 15 amino acids. Here the CDR3 DNA reads TGTGCCAGCAGCAACAGGGGTCAGCCTAATGAAAAACTGTTTTTT. The encoded protein is CASSNRGQPNEKLFF.

The chain links TRBV10-1 to TRBJ1-5; the match to TRBD1 covers 9 bases. CDR1 is WNHNN and CDR2 is SYGVQD in the germline V gene (reference sequence). The ends lost 4 bases at V and 6 bases at J; junction bases unmatched: 7. The CDR3 is made up of 15 amino acids. The CDR3 protein is CASSAGTGWGQPQHF. The CDR3 DNA reads TGCGCCAGCAGTGCCGGGACAGGGTGGGGTCAGCCCCAGCATTTT.

V and J are TRBV15 and TRBJ2-1; D remains unclear. V lost 8 bases, J lost 0 bases, and 11 bases lay in between. The CDR3 totals 14 residues. In germline, CDR1 is LNHNV, CDR2 YYDKDF (reference sequence). The CDR3 spells CATRIESSYNEQFF. CDR3 DNA sequence: TGTGCCACCCGAATTGAGAGCTCCTACAATGAGCAGTTCTTC.

The rearrangement links TRBV6-1 to TRBJ2-1; D not resolved. V lost 3 bases, J lost 4 bases, and 10 bases lay in between. The germline V gene encodes CDR1 MNHNS and CDR2 SASEGT. The CDR3 is 14 amino acids. CDR3 region: CASSEGQVYNEQFF. CDR3 DNA: TGTGCCAGCAGTGAGGGCCAGGTATACAATGAGCAGTTCTTC.

The chain combines TRBV18 with TRBJ1-1; 7 positions match TRBD1. This CDR3 spans 16 amino acids. Looked up from germline, CDR1 is KGHSH and CDR2 is LQKENI. J lost 1 base, V lost 1 base, and 6 bases had no gene match. The CDR3 DNA sequence: TGTGCCAGCTCACCACTTTCCGGACAGGCGAACACTGAAGCTTTCTTT. It is translated as CASSPLSGQANTEAFF. Based on the CDR3 plus reference TRBV18 and TRBJ1-1, the full variable domain is NAGVMQNPRHLVRRRGQEARLRCSPMKGHSHVYWYRQLPEEGLKFMVYLQKENIIDESGMPKERFSAEFPKEGPSILRIQQVVRGDSAAYFCASSPLSGQANTEAFFGQGTRLTVV.

This clone has more than one count but fewer than ten. This sequence joins TRBV2 and TRBJ1-1; D is undetermined. CDR1 SNHLY and CDR2 FYNNEI come from the germline V gene. There are 13 residues in the CDR3. V lost 7 bases to trimming and J lost 2 bases, with 11 bases between them. CDR3 residues: CASNDGRNTEAFF. CDR3 nucleotides: TGTGCCAGCAATGACGGGAGAAACACTGAAGCTTTCTTT. Combining the CDR3 with reference TRBV2 and TRBJ1-1 gives the whole variable domain EPEVTQTPSHQVTQMGQEVILRCVPISNHLYFYWYRQILGQKVEFLVSFYNNEISEKSEIFDDQFSVERPDGSNFTLKIRSTKLEDSAMYFCASNDGRNTEAFFGQGTRLTVV.

The rearrangement uses TRBV6-1 and TRBJ2-7; a weak D match, TRBD2 (6 bases). Germline assignment: CDR1 MNHNS and CDR2 SASEGT. The CDR3 is 14 residues long. V lost 4 bases and J lost 0, with 10 bases in between. DNA for the CDR3: TGTGCCAGCAGTGGTGGAGGGAGCTCCTACGAGCAGTACTTC. Translating gives CASSGGGSSYEQYF.

J is TRBJ1-2 and V is TRBV6-5, with D perhaps TRBD1 (5 bases). Germline values: CDR1 MNHEY, CDR2 SVGAGI. This CDR3 is 16 amino acids long. V was clipped by 0 bases and J by 1 base, with 12 bases between them. CDR3 protein: CASSYSMGGNNYGYTF. CDR3 DNA: TGTGCCAGCAGTTACTCGATGGGGGGGAATAACTATGGCTACACCTTC.

The gene calls are TRBV15 and TRBJ2-1, with D tentatively TRBD2 (6 bases). Deletions cut 8 bases from V and 1 base from J, with 12 bases between. The CDR3 sequence is 14 residues long. Germline assignment: CDR1 LNHNV and CDR2 YYDKDF (reference sequence). CDR3 in amino acids: CATVQGTSYNEQFF. For the CDR3, the DNA is TGTGCCACCGTCCAAGGGACTTCCTACAATGAGCAGTTCTTC.

The chain links TRBV19 to TRBJ2-6; TRBD2 matches at 9 bases. The V gene end was trimmed by 11 bases and the J gene end by 1 base; junction bases not matched to a gene: 6. This CDR3 has 15 amino acids. CDR1 and CDR2 from the germline V gene are LNHDA and SQIVND (reference sequence). DNA for the CDR3: TGTGCCGGTGGGACTAGCTTGTCTGGGGCCAACGTCCTGACTTTC. It codes for CAGGTSLSGANVLTF.

This clone was counted between two and nine times. The CDR3 nucleotides are TGTGCCAGCAGCCAGCCCGGGACTAAAGAGACCCAGTACTTC. Its translation is CASSQPGTKETQYF. V usage is TRBV7-2 and J usage is TRBJ2-5; 7 bases match TRBD2. The ends lost 5 bases at V and 3 bases at J; junction bases unmatched: 6. The CDR3 runs to 14 residues. Germline V CDR1 and CDR2: SGHTA, FQGNSA. Looking up the rest from reference TRBV7-2 and TRBJ2-5 gives the full variable domain: GAGVSQSPSNKVTEKGKDVELRCDPISGHTALYWYRQSLGQGLEFLIYFQGNSAPDKSGLPSDRFSAERTGGSVSTLTIQRTQQEDSAVYLCASSQPGTKETQYFGPGTRLLVL.

This chain links TRBV4-1 with TRBJ2-5; possibly TRBD2 for D (6 bases). Germline values: CDR1 MGHRA, CDR2 YSYEKL. V shed 4 bases and J shed 1 base, with 7 bases lying between them. The length of the CDR3 is 13 residues. CDR3 in DNA: TGCGCCAGCAGCCCCGGGGGCCAAGAGACCCAGTACTTC. It yields the protein CASSPGGQETQYF.

The rearrangement links TRBV4-3 to TRBJ1-6; D unclear. With 0 bases removed from V and 10 bases from J, the gap between germline ends came to 13 bases. This CDR3 comprises 15 residues. The germline CDR1 and CDR2 sequences are LGHNA and YSLEER. The CDR3 loop is CASSQDGEPESPLHF. The CDR3 DNA is TGCGCCAGCAGCCAAGATGGAGAACCGGAATCACCCCTCCACTTT.

The V and J genes are TRBV10-3 and TRBJ2-7, with 8 bases lining up with TRBD1. Germline CDR1 is ENHRY and CDR2 is SYGVKD. Germline trimming cut 5 bases from V and 6 bases from J; bases unmatched to any gene: 12. The CDR3 extends over 15 amino acids. The CDR3 DNA reads TGTGCCATCAGTCTATCCGGGACAGGAGAGACCGAGCAGTACTTC. Its protein is CAISLSGTGETEQYF.

This rearrangement joins TRBV18 to TRBJ1-6; D not resolved. V was clipped by 2 bases and J by 8 bases, with 7 bases between them. The CDR3 sequence is 13 residues long. Germline lookup yields CDR1 KGHSH and CDR2 LQKENI. The CDR3 DNA reads TGTGCCAGCTCACCATTTTCGGATTCACCCCTCCACTTT. This translates into CASSPFSDSPLHF.

CDR3 sequence reads: CASRLGLGAHTDTQYF. CDR3 DNA: TGCGCCAGCCGCCTGGGACTAGGGGCACACACGGATACGCAGTATTTT. The rearrangement joins TRBV5-1 to TRBJ2-3; 8 bases match TRBD2. This CDR3 spans 16 amino acids. Looked up from germline, CDR1 is SGHRS and CDR2 is YFSETQ. J lost 6 bases, V lost 7 bases, and 16 bases had no gene match.